This section outlines one T cell receptor beta chain sequence together with its context. Its target antigen remains unknown. The record has no base qualities; no much larger clone is one base away. Libraries were constructed by the immunoSEQ multiplex PCR assay. The multiplex PCR relied on a mix of 60 forward primers for TCR Vbeta segments and 13 reverse primers for TCR Jbeta segments. The CDR3 region of rearranged TCR beta genes was amplified from genomic DNA with a multiplex PCR assay. On the Illumina HiSeq System, the amplified TCR beta libraries were sequenced as 87-base-pair reads. Per the authors' processing: In a later analysis, roughly 80 million unique TCR beta chains were counted across the 650 to 700 repertoires, and roughly 10 million of these chains were shared by at least two donors. Raw reads were error-corrected and collapsed into unique sequences with a nearest-neighbor algorithm that merged closely related sequences to remove PCR and sequencing errors. V, D and J gene segments were assigned by aligning CDR3 sequences to IMGT reference sequences. For a sequence to be retained, a match of at least six nucleotides was required to both a V gene segment and a J gene segment. Rearrangements were called productive when the CDR3 lacked stop codons and stayed in frame with V and J; all others were non-productive. CDR3 was defined by IMGT convention, running from the second conserved V-encoded cysteine to the conserved J-encoded phenylalanine. The earlier analysis of around 640 of the donors excluded sequences that lacked an unambiguous match to a single V gene segment. An earlier analysis of 587 of the donors called V segments functional above 56.7% productive rearrangements and segregating when the between-donor standard deviation exceeded 5%. A statistical classification framework was built to diagnose cytomegalovirus status from the catalog of TCR beta chain sequences. A later analysis assigned V and J genes by comparing TCR nucleotide sequences with IMGT/GENE-DB human TR gene sequences. A later analysis assigned CDR3 sequences and most-parsimonious VDJ recombination scenarios with the TCRdist pipeline. A later analysis defined each TCR beta chain by its CDR3 amino acid sequence plus V-gene family, and excluded reads lacking a unique V-gene family. In a later analysis, several hundred highly shared, low-generation-probability nucleotide sequences were removed to address suspected cross-contamination and a sequencing artifact. In a later analysis, a clonal expansion index for each public chain was calculated from normalized within-repertoire ranks of inferred template counts. Generation probabilities in a later analysis came from a VDJ recombination model fitted to out-of-frame rearrangements, and those results were checked against IGoR. A later analysis scored TCR-TCR, TCR-HLA and TCR-CMV co-occurrence with hypergeometric tests, applying a repertoire-size bias correction to TCR pairs. False discovery rates were estimated in a later analysis by permuting HLA or CMV assignments 20 times. In a later analysis, co-occurring TCRs were grouped using DBSCAN, with TCRdist sequence similarity added in when clustering inside HLA-allele-positive subsets. Repertoires with fewer than 30,000 or more than 120,000 public chains were left out of co-occurrence clustering, as were about five repertoires with anomalous nucleotide sharing. TCRdb re-hosts the immuneACCESS table, in-frame sequences only. Its copies lack some clones; in the studies checked, an unresolved V gene accounts for under half of them, and the cause for the rest is not known. That table supplies the V and J calls and clone size; D and trimming were determined from the DNA. Recorded for this sample are tens of thousands of clones; 55% to 65% of them occurred a single time. The ten largest clones capture around 2.5% of the sample.

The data belong to a study of cytomegalovirus exposure and HLA in healthy donors (dated by TCRdb to about 2017). Broadly, across the study: An earlier analysis of approximately 590 of the donors reported about 290 Gb of sequence data and 100 million to 130 million unique TCR beta sequences from about 180 million T cells. The number of typed donors differed by locus: 629-630 for A, B, C, DRB1 and DQB1; 500 to 550 for DQA1; 600 to 610 for DPA1; and about 450 for DPB1. Because of strong linkage in the cohort, roughly five DR-DQ haplotypes were treated as single units for association and clustering. An earlier analysis of 500 to 650 of the donors applied high-throughput TCR beta sequencing to assess whether each TCR beta V gene segment acted as functional or pseudogenic. Approximately 310 gigabases of sequencing data and tens of millions of unique TCR sequences were included in an early release covering roughly 600 HLA-typed donors. Using immunosequencing, the study profiled T cell repertoires from approximately 700 subjects and related those repertoires to cytomegalovirus serostatus. Donor age, sex, ethnicity and CMV serostatus were compiled alongside the repertoire data. In the later analysis, no new phenotypic data were used to find candidate immune exposures; instead, reliance was placed on TCR beta sequences and their occurrence across donors. The study aimed to test whether cataloging public T cell receptors could reveal signatures of past pathogen exposure. In a later genetic analysis, genome-wide SNP genotypes for about 60% of the 666 donors were used, and that subset was treated as a discovery cohort. Besides the first cohort of some 670 subjects, a separate validation cohort made up of 120 different subjects was used. Both class I and class II loci were covered by HLA typing, at four-digit resolution. Of the roughly 400 genotyped donors, roughly 76% were placed in the genetic ancestry cluster associated with self-reported Caucasian donors. Among roughly 400 genotyped donors of the cohort, an average of around 240,000 unique TCR beta nucleotide sequences were sequenced per donor, 15% to 20% of them non-productive. To study patterns of TCR occurrence, a later analysis re-analyzed previously published TCR beta repertoires from 666 donors and added high-resolution HLA genotyping. High-throughput TCR immunosequencing, statistical association of individual TCRs with disease status, and machine learning were combined to predict cytomegalovirus infection status. Every discovery cohort repertoire had been produced on one sequencing platform.

In total, roughly 670 healthy bone marrow donors made up the cohort. All cohort members were sampled while nominally healthy, although unrecorded immune exposures were likely present. Of the roughly 670 cohort members, approximately 300 had a positive CMV serostatus and 352 had a negative one, while no CMV serostatus was recorded for the donor. A peripheral blood sample was collected from each donor, and TCR beta sequencing was performed on peripheral blood mononuclear cells. Genomic DNA extraction from the blood cell samples was performed with the Qiagen DNeasy Blood Extraction Kit. What the authors observed across the whole study: For the cohort, immune exposure information was limited to CMV serostatus. In an earlier analysis of 500 to 650 of the donors, most TCR beta V segments appeared in productive rearrangements about 87% or about 30% of the time, broadly matching IMGT annotations. In a later analysis, TCR association rates were found to vary across HLA loci, with the most associated TCRs seen for DRB1 alleles and the fewest for HLA-C alleles. While some public TCRs were present in many individuals, most TCR sequences turned up only very rarely across donors. Compared with equally common non-associated chains, HLA-associated TCR beta chains in a later analysis were more clonally expanded and had lower generation probabilities. Presence/absence analyses assumed roughly uniform sequencing depth across donors, an assumption that may not hold. In a later analysis, most CMV-associated TCR beta chains were found to appear HLA-restricted, with HLA associations seemingly driven largely by CMV exposure. Correlated functional status among segregating V segments might be attributable to linkage disequilibrium, but an unknown experimental factor could not be ruled out. HLA typing was unavailable for some donors at each locus, so association tests used only the typed subset. In this cohort, only TCR beta chains were sequenced, and detectable features were limited by the absence of alpha or paired-chain data. A few of the identified cytomegalovirus-associated TCR beta chains were confirmed in vitro to be specific for cytomegalovirus antigens. The sequencing pipeline was judged likely to have produced a cluster of highly shared sequence variants as a technical artifact. A further reported finding was that TCR beta sequences accurately predicted the HLA-A and HLA-B alleles for most subjects in the first cohort. Several of the top co-occurrence clusters appeared to be linked to parvovirus B19, influenza, CMV and Epstein-Barr virus, according to a later analysis. The classifier was reported to diagnose cytomegalovirus status with high specificity and sensitivity in both the original and validation cohorts. A later genetic analysis associated a missense DCLRE1C variant with V-gene and J-gene trimming of TCR beta chains, and an independent cohort replicated the association. The earlier analysis of 450 to 700 of the donors excluded 15 to 20 rarely observed V segments, including chromosome 9 orphons, because counts were too low. Strong co-occurrence of HLA alleles, especially DR and DQ, made assigning TCR associations to individual alleles difficult. At a false discovery rate of 0.05, a later analysis linked about 16,000 TCR beta sequences to specific HLA alleles. A later genetic analysis reported fewer N-insertions in productive TCRs among donors in an Asian-associated ancestry cluster than the approximately 670-donor mean. It was suggested by the authors that the approach could potentially be generalized to other disease states and immunological phenotypes. The study listed 150 to 200 TCR beta chains as associated with cytomegalovirus.

The sequencing sample was made of PBMCs. The TCR sequence derives from a human donor in good health.

The CDR3 region: CASSLRTGGAGTGELFF. The bases read TGTGCCAGCAGCCTTCGGACAGGGGGCGCGGGCACCGGGGAGCTGTTTTTT. The sequence is built from TRBV9 and TRBJ2-2; 11 central bases correspond to TRBD1. From cysteine to phenylalanine, the CDR3 is 17 amino acids long. The sequence is cut down to CDR3 DNA, 51 bases in frame from base 1. Germline trimming: 4 bases from V, 4 bases from J; junction bases outside gene matches: 9. As encoded in the germline V gene, CDR1 is SGDLS while CDR2 is YYNGEE.